The next 29 T cell receptor beta chains were all read from a single sample in a study of shared clonotypes between healthy human individuals. TCRdb's copy holds only in-frame clones and misses some; the assay was immunoSEQ multiplex PCR. Found here are roughly 1,500,000 clones, about 98% of them singletons; the top ten hold roughly 0.4%. Sequencing was carried out using naive CD4+ T cells sorted from blood. The sample's subset: CD45RA+ positively selected. These receptor sequences come from a man between 25 and 39 years old in good health.

The V call is TRBV5-4, the J call TRBJ2-1; D is undetermined. The germline V gene encodes CDR1 SGHNT and CDR2 YYREEE (reference sequence). CDR3 length: 13 residues. Between the trimmed V and J ends, which lost 3 bases and 8 bases, there was a span of 12 bases. The CDR3 coding sequence is TGTGCCAGCAGCTCGAGGAGCCCCCATGAGCAGTTCTTC. It translates to CASSSRSPHEQFF.

The chain links TRBV5-8 to TRBJ2-7; possible D gene TRBD1, 6 bases. This CDR3 is 14 amino acids long. Trimming stripped 4 bases from V and 2 bases from J, with 13 bases between. Germline CDR1 is SGHTS and CDR2 is YDEGEE. CDR3 sequence: CASSRPRGTYEQYF. The DNA for the CDR3 is TGTGCCAGCAGCCGTCCCAGGGGAACCTACGAGCAGTACTTC.

The V and J genes are TRBV29-1 and TRBJ2-3; weak D call: TRBD2 (6 bases). There are 14 residues in the CDR3. Germline V gives CDR1 SQVTM, CDR2 ANQGSEA. Trimming removed 2 bases from V and 3 bases from J, with 12 bases in between. The CDR3 sequence: CSVETVAVTDTQYF. CDR3 in DNA: TGCAGCGTTGAAACTGTAGCGGTAACAGATACGCAGTATTTT.

This chain joins TRBV7-9 and TRBJ2-3, with 12 bases that match TRBD1. The ends lost 4 bases at V and 2 bases at J; junction bases unmatched: 4. The V gene's germline CDR1 is SEHNR and CDR2 FQNEAQ (reference sequence). This CDR3 contains 16 residues. CDR3 residues: CASSSRGQGATDTQYF. DNA for the CDR3: TGTGCCAGCAGCTCCAGGGGACAGGGGGCCACAGATACGCAGTATTTT. The complete variable domain, with remaining parts taken from reference TRBV7-9 and TRBJ2-3, reads DTGVSQNPRHKITKRGQNVTFRCDPISEHNRLYWYRQTLGQGPEFLTYFQNEAQLEKSRLLSDRFSAERPKGSFSTLEIQRTEQGDSAMYLCASSSRGQGATDTQYFGPGTRLTVL.

The chain is built from TRBV28 and TRBJ2-1, with D perhaps matching TRBD1 (6 bases). V lost 3 bases and J lost 4, with 16 bases in between. The germline gives CDR1 MDHEN, CDR2 SYDVKM. The CDR3 runs to 16 residues. DNA of the CDR3: TGTGCCAGCAGTTTGGGGGCGGTCCTCGGGTACAATGAGCAGTTCTTC. Its translation: CASSLGAVLGYNEQFF.

This clone appeared a single time. This chain links TRBV18 with TRBJ2-5, with 8 bases identical to TRBD2. The V segment lost 6 bases and the J segment 3 bases; nucleotides outside the gene matches: 12. The germline gives CDR1 KGHSH, CDR2 LQKENI. This CDR3 has 16 residues. The CDR3 reads CASSPIVGAGEETQYF. CDR3 DNA sequence: TGTGCCAGCTCCCCGATAGTGGGAGCGGGAGAAGAGACCCAGTACTTC.

This chain links TRBV18 with TRBJ1-1; D gene unclear. The V end lost 2 bases, the J end lost 1 base, and 14 bases lay between the germline ends. Germline assignment: CDR1 KGHSH and CDR2 LQKENI. CDR3 length equals 16 residues. The chain's CDR3 is CASSPVGVSWNTEAFF. DNA of the CDR3: TGTGCCAGCTCACCAGTCGGCGTTTCGTGGAACACTGAAGCTTTCTTT.

CDR3: CAWSRSGQRSIRQYF. The CDR3 bases are TGTGCCTGGAGTCGATCGGGACAGAGAAGTATTCGGCAGTACTTC. The chain combines TRBV30 with TRBJ2-7; 7 nucleotides match TRBD1. With V trimmed by 2 bases and J by 9 bases, 16 bases remained unmatched. The CDR3 has 15 amino acids. CDR1 is GTSNPN and CDR2 is SVGIG in the germline V gene (reference sequence). Full variable domain (rest looked up from reference TRBV30 and TRBJ2-7): SQTIHQWPATLVQPVGSPLSLECTVEGTSNPNLYWYRQAAGRGLQLLFYSVGIGQISSEVPQNLSASRPQDRQFILSSKKLLLSDSGFYLCAWSRSGQRSIRQYFGPGTRLTVT.

The chain carries TRBV30 and TRBJ1-1; D unclear. The CDR3 consists of 13 residues. Trimming took 4 bases from V and 0 from J, leaving 9 bases between them. Germline CDR1 and CDR2: GTSNPN and SVGIG (reference sequence). The CDR3 spells CAWTIYMNTEAFF. CDR3 in DNA: TGTGCCTGGACTATCTACATGAACACTGAAGCTTTCTTT.

The rearrangement joins TRBV6-5 to TRBJ2-7; TRBD2 matches at 10 bases. This CDR3 is 12 amino acids long. The V gene end was trimmed by 6 bases and the J gene end by 7 bases; junction bases not matched to a gene: 3. Germline CDR1 MNHEY, CDR2 SVGAGI. CDR3 coding DNA: TGTGCCAGCAGACCACTAGCGGGAGAGCAGTACTTC. This sequence encodes CASRPLAGEQYF.

This clone was found a few times. V gene TRBV28 combines with J gene TRBJ1-5; D perhaps matches TRBD1 (5 bases). With 3 bases removed from V and 0 bases from J, the gap between germline ends came to 9 bases. Germline V gene lookup returns CDR1 MDHEN and CDR2 SYDVKM. This CDR3 has 15 amino acids. In DNA form, the CDR3 reads TGTGCCAGCAGTTTTAGGGGCAATAGCAATCAGCCCCAGCATTTT. This translates into CASSFRGNSNQPQHF.

This clone was recorded once. The V call is TRBV2, the J call TRBJ2-1; 9 bases agree with TRBD2. Trimming cost V 7 bases and J 2 bases; bases outside gene matches: 15. The germline V gene encodes CDR1 SNHLY and CDR2 FYNNEI. CDR3 size: 18 residues. The CDR3 sequence: CASKFAGVAGGTYNEQFF. The CDR3 DNA is TGTGCCAGCAAGTTTGCAGGGGTGGCGGGAGGGACCTACAATGAGCAGTTCTTC.

V and J are TRBV6-1 and TRBJ2-2; D uncertain. Germline V CDR1 and CDR2: MNHNS, SASEGT. The V end lost 0 bases, the J end lost 1 base, and 12 bases lay between the germline ends. The CDR3 has 17 amino acids. DNA for the CDR3: TGTGCCAGCAGTGAAGCGTCGCAGGCGGTGAACACCGGGGAGCTGTTTTTT. Its protein is CASSEASQAVNTGELFF.

The J gene is TRBJ2-7, the V gene TRBV11-2; 9 nucleotides line up with TRBD1. This CDR3 region has 14 residues. V lost 5 bases, J lost 5 bases, and 7 bases stayed unmatched. The germline CDR1 and CDR2 sequences are SGHAT and FQNNGV. CDR3 protein: CASSPLGQGHEQYF. DNA for the CDR3: TGTGCCAGCAGCCCGCTAGGACAGGGGCACGAGCAGTACTTC. Filled out from reference TRBV11-2 and TRBJ2-7, the complete variable domain reads EAGVAQSPRYKIIEKRQSVAFWCNPISGHATLYWYQQILGQGPKLLIQFQNNGVVDDSQLPKDRFSAERLKGVDSTLKIQPAKLEDSAVYLCASSPLGQGHEQYFGPGTRLTVT.

The chain is built from TRBV7-9 and TRBJ2-7, with D possibly being TRBD1 (5 bases). The CDR3 covers 12 residues. V was clipped by 5 bases and J by 6 bases, with 11 bases between them. Germline V gene lookup returns CDR1 SEHNR and CDR2 FQNEAQ (reference sequence). The CDR3 sequence: CASSLTEVEQYF. The CDR3 region has the DNA TGTGCCAGCAGCCTGACAGAGGTCGAGCAGTACTTC.

The chain recombines TRBV5-4 with TRBJ2-7, with 7 positions matching TRBD1. The CDR3 runs to 14 residues. The V gene end was trimmed by 4 bases and the J gene end by 2 bases; junction bases not matched to a gene: 6. Germline loops: CDR1 SGHNT, CDR2 YYREEE (reference sequence). This chain's CDR3 is CASSPRQGPYEQYF. The CDR3 bases are TGTGCCAGCAGCCCCCGACAGGGCCCCTACGAGCAGTACTTC. The entire variable domain, with the rest obtained from reference TRBV5-4 and TRBJ2-7, is as follows: ETGVTQSPTHLIKTRGQQVTLRCSSQSGHNTVSWYQQALGQGPQFIFQYYREEENGRGNFPPRFSGLQFPNYSSELNVNALELDDSALYLCASSPRQGPYEQYFGPGTRLTVT.

J is TRBJ2-4 and V is TRBV29-1; D possibly corresponds to TRBD1 (5 bases). Germline CDR1 SQVTM, CDR2 ANQGSEA. Trimming removed 4 bases from V and 3 bases from J, with 10 bases in between. The CDR3 runs to 13 residues. For the CDR3, the DNA is TGCAGCGTTGTACAGACAGTCAAAAACATTCAGTACTTC. It yields the protein CSVVQTVKNIQYF.

This chain uses TRBV25-1 with TRBJ2-1; D remains unclear. V lost 2 bases and J 9 bases, leaving 23 bases between the germline ends. Germline lookup yields CDR1 MGHDK and CDR2 SYGVNS. CDR3 length: 17 amino acids. The CDR3 DNA is TGTGCCAGCAGTGAAAAGAGAGACTCCCGTTTGCGGAGTGAGCAGTTCTTC. Its translation: CASSEKRDSRLRSEQFF.

This chain uses TRBV19 with TRBJ1-5; D is ambiguous. The germline V gene encodes CDR1 LNHDA and CDR2 SQIVND (reference sequence). Trimming left V 6 bases short and J 4 bases short, with 19 bases between. This CDR3 region has 16 residues. Here the CDR3 reads CASSPTVGVRNQPQHF. CDR3 coding DNA: TGTGCCAGTAGCCCTACAGTTGGGGTGCGGAATCAGCCCCAGCATTTT.

The gene calls are TRBV10-3 and TRBJ2-1; 10 bases are shared with TRBD2. J lost 6 bases, V lost 4 bases, and 9 bases had no gene match. From germline, CDR1 is ENHRY and CDR2 SYGVKD. CDR3 length equals 16 residues. The CDR3 DNA reads TGTGCCATCAGTGCAGGAGCGGGAGGGAGAGGCAATGAGCAGTTCTTC. It translates to CAISAGAGGRGNEQFF.

This clone was seen once. The V gene is TRBV18, the J gene TRBJ2-5, with 9 bases that match TRBD2. Unmatched junction bases numbered 3, after V lost 6 bases and J lost 1 base. The V gene's germline CDR1 is KGHSH and CDR2 LQKENI. This CDR3 is built from 14 residues. The CDR3 nucleotides read TGTGCCAGCTCGACTAGCGGAGTCCAAGAGACCCAGTACTTC. This encodes CASSTSGVQETQYF.

Worth noting for this clone: Distinct nucleotide sequences in the sample also encode this CDR3. V and J are TRBV9 and TRBJ2-1; D not resolved. CDR1 and CDR2 from the germline V gene are SGDLS and YYNGEE. The V end was cut by 0 bases, the J end by 3 bases, with 4 bases between. CDR3 size: 13 residues. The CDR3, as DNA: TGTGCCAGCAGCGTAGACAGCTACAATGAGCAGTTCTTC. This sequence encodes CASSVDSYNEQFF. Full variable domain (rest looked up from reference TRBV9 and TRBJ2-1): DSGVTQTPKHLITATGQRVTLRCSPRSGDLSVYWYQQSLDQGLQFLIQYYNGEERAKGNILERFSAQQFPDLHSELNLSSLELGDSALYFCASSVDSYNEQFFGPGTRLTVL.

This chain uses TRBV27 with TRBJ2-7, with 8 bases fitting TRBD1. Germline V lookup: CDR1 MNHEY, CDR2 SMNVEV (reference sequence). With V trimmed by 2 bases and J by 2 bases, 5 bases remained unmatched. The CDR3 runs 15 residues. CDR3 sequence (DNA): TGTGCCAGCAGTTTAACCCCAGGGGGCCCCTACGAGCAGTACTTC. Translating it yields CASSLTPGGPYEQYF.

The chain employs TRBV5-1 and TRBJ2-6; D ambiguous. V shed 0 bases and J shed 2 bases, with 9 bases lying between them. The CDR3 covers 16 residues. The germline gives CDR1 SGHRS, CDR2 YFSETQ. The CDR3 sequence is CASSLGAVTGANVLTF. For the CDR3, the DNA is TGCGCCAGCAGCTTGGGGGCAGTTACTGGGGCCAACGTCCTGACTTTC.

This chain links TRBV7-2 with TRBJ1-4; D is uncertain. Germline V lookup: CDR1 SGHTA, CDR2 FQGNSA. The CDR3 has 14 residues. V lost 3 bases and J 4 bases, leaving 9 bases between the germline ends. The CDR3 nucleotides are TGTGCCAGCAGCTTTGGGCCCGATAATGAAAAACTGTTTTTT. It yields the protein CASSFGPDNEKLFF.

The V call is TRBV9, the J call TRBJ2-3, with 7 bases aligning to TRBD2. The CDR3 spans 17 residues. Germline V gene sequence: CDR1 SGDLS, CDR2 YYNGEE. J was trimmed by 3 bases and V by 4 bases; bases with no gene match: 14. The CDR3 DNA is TGTGCCAGCAGCCCACTGCTGTGGGCTAGCGGAACAGATACGCAGTATTTT. It yields the protein CASSPLLWASGTDTQYF.

Turning to this clone: The germline gene is not matched at one end of the junction; a read error may be the cause. The chain uses TRBV7-7 and TRBJ2-3; a possible D gene is TRBD2 (5 bases). The CDR3 is 16 amino acids. The germline V gene has CDR1 SSHAT and CDR2 FNYEAQ (reference sequence). The CDR3 DNA sequence: TGTGCTAGCAGCTCCAGACTAACTACAAGCACAGATACGCAGTATTTT. It yields the protein CASSSRLTTSTDTQYF.

V gene TRBV27 combines with J gene TRBJ2-3; 7 nucleotides line up with TRBD2. Germline loops: CDR1 MNHEY, CDR2 SMNVEV (reference sequence). V shed 9 bases, J shed 1 base, and the junction held 10 bases outside the gene matches. CDR3 length: 15 residues. The CDR3 loop reads CARANGSGGTDTQYF. The CDR3 DNA reads as TGTGCCAGGGCCAATGGGAGCGGGGGCACAGATACGCAGTATTTT.

This chain joins TRBV28 and TRBJ2-4; 9 bases map to TRBD2. Per the germline V gene, CDR1 is MDHEN and CDR2 is SYDVKM. The V segment lost 5 bases and the J segment 5 bases; nucleotides outside the gene matches: 4. This CDR3 spans 14 amino acids. CDR3 loop: CASSAGGTQNIQYF. Here the CDR3 DNA reads TGTGCCAGCAGTGCGGGAGGGACCCAAAACATTCAGTACTTC.